Presented here are 24 T cell receptor beta chains from one specimen sequenced in a study of vaccination and CD4 T cells after COVID-19. As to treatment: roughly 10-day PBMC culture with coronavirus spike peptide pools or control peptides (ViraFEST assay). The Oncomine TCR Beta short-read assay was applied to DNA of cultured CD4+ T cells. A single record per CDR3 protein comes from TCRdb applying MiXCR to the PCR reads. Of roughly 20,000 distinct CDR3 sequences in the sample, just under 55% were seen once. Antigen specificity for these receptors is unknown. Sequencing used CD4+ T cells from blood, cultured in vitro. All receptors derive from a human donor who had recovered from COVID-19.

The J gene is TRBJ1-1, the V gene TRBV30; D is unresolved. Germline loops: CDR1 GTSNPN, CDR2 SVGIG (reference sequence). The CDR3 spans 15 residues. The germline V and J ends were trimmed by 1 base and 0 bases, with 12 bases remaining between them. This chain's CDR3 is CAWSASDRMNTEAFF. In DNA, the CDR3 is TGTGCCTGGAGTGCTTCGGACCGTATGAACACTGAAGCTTTCTTT.

The CDR3 is CASSPTGASTDTQYF. The CDR3 DNA follows: TGTGCCAGCAGCCCTACAGGGGCCAGCACAGATACGCAGTATTTT. The chain recombines TRBV7-6 with TRBJ2-3; 7 bases map to TRBD1. Trimming removed 5 bases from V and 0 bases from J; junction bases left unmatched: 5. The CDR3 runs 15 residues. The germline V gene has CDR1 SGHVS and CDR2 FNYEAQ.

This sequence joins TRBV6-2 or TRBV6-3 and TRBJ1-1; 8 bases map to TRBD1. The germline V gene encodes CDR1 MNHEY and CDR2 SVGEGT. The CDR3 is 17 residues long. Germline trimming cut 6 bases from V and 4 bases from J; bases unmatched to any gene: 16. CDR3 protein: CASREGQVKAFGTEAFF. In DNA form, the CDR3 reads TGTGCCAGCAGGGAGGGACAGGTCAAGGCCTTTGGCACTGAAGCTTTCTTT.

The V gene is TRBV4-1, the J gene TRBJ2-5, with D unclear. Germline V gene sequence: CDR1 MGHRA, CDR2 YSYEKL. CDR3 length: 14 residues. V was cut by 4 bases and J by 5 bases, with 14 bases left in between. The CDR3 region has the DNA TGCGCCAGCAGCCGCCGGATGCTTGGGGAGACCCAGTACTTC. Its protein is CASSRRMLGETQYF.

The CDR3 DNA sequence: TGTGCCAGCCGGCGGGGGGCGAGTTTTAATGAGCAGTTCTTC. Amino acids: CASRRGASFNEQFF. V usage is TRBV19 and J usage is TRBJ2-1, with 8 bases fitting TRBD2. This CDR3 contains 14 residues. Germline-derived CDR1 and CDR2 are LNHDA and SQIVND (reference sequence). V trimming: 9 bases; J trimming: 7 bases; junction bases outside the gene matches: 11.

The J gene is TRBJ2-1, the V gene TRBV20-1; 11 bases line up with TRBD2. The junction had 10 bases not matched to a gene; V was cut back by 6 bases and J by 9 bases. The CDR3 is made up of 14 amino acids. The germline gives CDR1 DFQATT, CDR2 SNEGSKA (reference sequence). As DNA, the CDR3 is TGCAGTGCAGGTACTAGCGGGAGAATTAGTGAGCAGTTCTTC. Encoded protein: CSAGTSGRISEQFF.

This chain links TRBV20-1 with TRBJ2-7; 7 bases fit TRBD2. CDR1 and CDR2 from the germline V gene are DFQATT and SNEGSKA (reference sequence). The CDR3 contains 15 residues. The V gene end was trimmed by 0 bases and the J gene end by 3 bases; junction bases not matched to a gene: 8. CDR3 residues: CSARDRAGSVYEQYF. In nucleotides, the CDR3 is TGCAGTGCTAGAGATAGAGCGGGATCGGTCTACGAGCAGTACTTC.

Written as DNA, the CDR3 is TGTGCCAGCAGTGTTCTGGGCCTCGACGAGCAGTACTTC. Translated, it gives CASSVLGLDEQYF. V gene TRBV27 combines with J gene TRBJ2-7; no definite D call. Trimming pared 5 bases from V and 5 bases from J, leaving 13 bases between. Germline V gene sequence: CDR1 MNHEY, CDR2 SMNVEV (reference sequence). The CDR3 has 13 amino acids.

The J gene is TRBJ1-5, the V gene TRBV19; possibly TRBD1 for D (5 bases). V was cut by 11 bases and J by 1 base, with 18 bases left in between. Germline CDR1 and CDR2: LNHDA and SQIVND (reference sequence). There are 15 residues in the CDR3. CDR3 residues: CAGGIRGMSNQPQHF. The CDR3 region has the DNA TGTGCCGGGGGGATCCGGGGAATGAGCAATCAGCCCCAGCATTTT.

The CDR3 region is CATSDRGWGEQYF. Written as DNA, the CDR3 is TGTGCCACCTCGGACAGGGGGTGGGGTGAGCAGTACTTC. The chain recombines TRBV19 with TRBJ2-7, with TRBD1 matching 10 bases. CDR1 is LNHDA, CDR2 SQIVND, per germline (reference sequence). The CDR3 totals 13 residues. J lost 7 bases, V lost 10 bases, and 10 bases had no gene match. Full variable domain (missing parts from reference TRBV19 and TRBJ2-7): DGGITQSPKYLFRKEGQNVTLSCEQNLNHDAMYWYRQDPGQGLRLIYYSQIVNDFQKGDIAEGYSVSREKKESFPLTVTSAQKNPTAFYLCATSDRGWGEQYFGPGTRLTVT.

The chain joins TRBV20-1 to TRBJ2-2; TRBD2 matches 8 bases. The germline V gene encodes CDR1 DFQATT and CDR2 SNEGSKA (reference sequence). V lost 3 bases, J lost 6 bases, and 9 bases stayed unmatched. The CDR3 consists of 15 residues. CDR3 coding DNA: TGCAGTGCTAGGAGAGGTAGCGGGAAATCCGGGGAGCTGTTTTTT. Translating gives CSARRGSGKSGELFF.

This chain connects TRBV2 to TRBJ1-2; TRBD1 aligns across 7 bases. Trimming cost V 7 bases and J 7 bases; bases outside gene matches: 9. Germline V gene data show CDR1 as SNHLY and CDR2 as FYNNEI. The CDR3 runs to 13 residues. This chain's CDR3 is CASITGAVSGYTF. The CDR3 DNA reads TGTGCCAGCATTACAGGGGCAGTTAGTGGCTACACCTTC. Drawing the rest from reference TRBV2 and TRBJ1-2, the complete variable domain is EPEVTQTPSHQVTQMGQEVILRCVPISNHLYFYWYRQILGQKVEFLVSFYNNEISEKSEIFDDQFSVERPDGSNFTLKIRSTKLEDSAMYFCASITGAVSGYTFGSGTRLTVV.

The chain carries TRBV20-1 and TRBJ1-5; weak D call: TRBD1 (5 bases). Trimming stripped 4 bases from V and 6 bases from J, with 10 bases between. There are 12 residues in the CDR3. Per germline, CDR1 DFQATT and CDR2 SNEGSKA (reference sequence). The CDR3 region has the DNA TGCAGTGCTAAAATTAGGGGTCAGCCCCAGCATTTT. This codes for CSAKIRGQPQHF.

The chain combines TRBV6-1 with TRBJ1-6; TRBD1 aligns across 7 bases. Germline lookup yields CDR1 MNHNS and CDR2 SASEGT. V gave up 2 bases and J gave up 9 bases; unmatched junction bases: 13. This CDR3 comprises 17 residues. The CDR3 is CASSELRQGFGRSPLHF. CDR3 in DNA: TGTGCCAGCAGTGAATTGAGACAGGGATTTGGGCGTTCACCCCTCCACTTT.

This chain joins TRBV4-1 and TRBJ2-7, with TRBD2 matching 13 bases. Trimming cost V 2 bases and J 2 bases; bases outside gene matches: 3. Per the germline V gene, CDR1 is MGHRA and CDR2 is YSYEKL. The CDR3 runs to 16 residues. CDR3 DNA: TGCGCCAGCAGCCAACCGACTAGCGGGAGGCCCTACGAGCAGTACTTC. It translates to CASSQPTSGRPYEQYF.

This clonotype turned up a few times. CDR3 in DNA: TGTGCCAGCAGTTTAGGACAGGGGGTAATTTCACCCCTCCACTTT. Its protein is CASSLGQGVISPLHF. V usage is TRBV27 and J usage is TRBJ1-6; 10 nucleotides align to TRBD1. CDR3 size: 15 residues. CDR1 MNHEY and CDR2 SMNVEV come from the germline V gene (reference sequence). V lost 2 bases, J lost 9 bases, and 4 bases stayed unmatched.

V is TRBV7-6 and J is TRBJ1-1; D might be TRBD1 (5 bases). The CDR3 is made up of 18 amino acids. Trimming took off 4 bases at V and 0 bases at J, with 21 bases between the two ends. Germline V CDR1 and CDR2: SGHVS, FNYEAQ. CDR3 amino acids: CASSSTKLGRLMNTEAFF. DNA of the CDR3: TGTGCCAGCAGCTCGACCAAACTGGGACGATTGATGAACACTGAAGCTTTCTTT.

The rearrangement uses TRBV20-1 and TRBJ2-5, with 10 positions matching TRBD1. CDR1 and CDR2 from the germline V gene are DFQATT and SNEGSKA (reference sequence). J gave up 4 bases and V 1 base, and 9 bases lay outside the gene matches. The CDR3 runs 16 residues. The CDR3 spells CSARVLGQGFLETQYF. As DNA, the CDR3 is TGCAGTGCTAGAGTTCTGGGACAGGGGTTTCTAGAGACCCAGTACTTC.

This chain connects TRBV7-9 to TRBJ2-2; D is undetermined. This CDR3 is 15 amino acids long. Germline values: CDR1 SEHNR, CDR2 FQNEAQ (reference sequence). V lost 2 bases and J 3 bases, leaving 10 bases between the germline ends. CDR3 sequence: CASSLSSYHTGELFF. CDR3 DNA: TGTGCCAGCAGCTTAAGTAGCTACCACACCGGGGAGCTGTTTTTT. The complete variable domain, with remaining parts taken from reference TRBV7-9 and TRBJ2-2, reads DTGVSQNPRHKITKRGQNVTFRCDPISEHNRLYWYRQTLGQGPEFLTYFQNEAQLEKSRLLSDRFSAERPKGSFSTLEIQRTEQGDSAMYLCASSLSSYHTGELFFGEGSRLTVL.

The chain joins TRBV20-1 to TRBJ2-1; weak D call: TRBD1 (7 bases). This CDR3 contains 14 residues. Germline V gives CDR1 DFQATT, CDR2 SNEGSKA (reference sequence). V was clipped by 4 bases and J by 5 bases, with 15 bases between them. The CDR3 region is CSATRGVANNEQFF. CDR3 sequence (DNA): TGCAGTGCTACCAGGGGGGTCGCTAACAATGAGCAGTTCTTC.

The chain couples TRBV27 to TRBJ2-3; D assignment may be TRBD1 or TRBD2 (6 bases each). Germline assignment: CDR1 MNHEY and CDR2 SMNVEV (reference sequence). The CDR3 totals 19 residues. V was clipped by 4 bases and J by 0 bases, with 23 bases between them. The CDR3 is CASSSTARGLAQSTDTQYF. In nucleotides, the CDR3 is TGTGCCAGCAGTTCCACTGCCCGGGGGCTAGCGCAAAGCACAGATACGCAGTATTTT.

The chain combines TRBV6-1 with TRBJ1-6; D uncertain. V lost 3 bases, J lost 3 bases, and 6 bases lay in between. Germline loops: CDR1 MNHNS, CDR2 SASEGT. This CDR3 contains 14 residues. CDR3 coding DNA: TGTGCCAGCAGTGAGAGGGTCTATAATTCACCCCTCCACTTT. The encoded protein is CASSERVYNSPLHF.

For the CDR3, the DNA is TGTGCCAGTACCCCTGGACTGTACAATCAGCCCCAGCATTTT. Amino acid sequence: CASTPGLYNQPQHF. The chain recombines TRBV19 with TRBJ1-5, with unresolved D. V gave up 7 bases and J gave up 3 bases, with 13 bases separating them. This CDR3 spans 14 amino acids. Germline V CDR1 and CDR2: LNHDA, SQIVND (reference sequence).

V gene TRBV5-1 combines with J gene TRBJ2-7, with a possible D match to TRBD1 (6 bases). The V end was cut by 2 bases, the J end by 0 bases, with 9 bases between. CDR1 SGHRS and CDR2 YFSETQ come from the germline V gene. The CDR3 is 14 residues long. The CDR3 protein is CASSLRTDSYEQYF. The CDR3 DNA sequence: TGCGCCAGCAGCTTAAGGACAGACTCCTACGAGCAGTACTTC.